These 5 T cell receptor beta chains were all obtained from the same sample, sequenced in a study of cytomegalovirus exposure and HLA in healthy donors. The PCR contained 60 Vbeta and 13 Jbeta primers. The repertoire was sequenced with immunoSEQ multiplex PCR; TCRdb's copy has only in-frame clones and lacks some. The sample comprises fewer than 250,000 clones, over 75% of which are singletons, and around 0.2% rests with the top ten. Sequencing was carried out using PBMCs. These receptors were collected from a girl aged 2 to 10 in good health and CMV-seronegative.

The chain is built from TRBV29-1 and TRBJ2-5, with TRBD2 as a possible D gene (5 bases). The V gene's germline CDR1 is SQVTM and CDR2 ANQGSEA. The CDR3 has 13 residues. Between the trimmed V and J ends, which lost 6 bases and 4 bases, there was a span of 15 bases. The CDR3: CSVKSREGETQYF. DNA of the CDR3: TGCAGCGTAAAAAGCCGGGAAGGAGAGACCCAGTACTTC.

The V and J genes are TRBV7-9 and TRBJ2-7; TRBD1 is a possible D gene (5 bases). Trimming left V 5 bases short and J 4 bases short, with 15 bases between. The germline V gene has CDR1 SEHNR and CDR2 FQNEAQ (reference sequence). This CDR3 region has 14 residues. CDR3 DNA sequence: TGTGCCAGCAGCCGCGACAGTGGCACATACGAGCAGTACTTC. Translating it yields CASSRDSGTYEQYF.

The chain combines TRBV11-2 with TRBJ2-1; possible D gene TRBD2, 7 bases. V was clipped by 0 bases and J by 12 bases, with 21 bases between them. Germline CDR1 and CDR2: SGHAT and FQNNGV. The CDR3 is 16 amino acids. The CDR3 DNA follows: TGTGCCAGCAGCTTAGATTGGGGGGGCGTCACGAGAGCGCAGTTCTTC. This sequence encodes CASSLDWGGVTRAQFF.

The chain joins TRBV6-5 to TRBJ1-1, with 7 bases lining up with TRBD1. The CDR3 consists of 13 residues. CDR1 and CDR2 (germline): MNHEY, SVGAGI. J lost 6 bases, V lost 1 base, and 2 bases had no gene match. CDR3 sequence (DNA): TGTGCCAGCAGTTACTATACAGGGGCTGAAGCTTTCTTT. It is translated as CASSYYTGAEAFF.

This chain joins TRBV20-1 and TRBJ2-1; D is uncertain. Germline V CDR1 and CDR2: DFQATT, SNEGSKA (reference sequence). Deletions cut 7 bases from V and 10 bases from J, with 5 bases between. This CDR3 is 8 amino acids long. CDR3 in DNA: TGCAGTGTGGGCGAGCAGTTCTTC. Its protein is CSVGEQFF.